The 10 T cell receptor beta chains below all came from one sample that was sequenced in a study of blood T cell repertoires in COVID-19. Profiled with immunoSEQ multiplex PCR; TCRdb holds only in-frame clones, not every one. This sample has about 260,000 clones, with 75% to 90% found just once. Material for sequencing was PBMCs or T cells enriched from blood (not recorded which). These receptors originate from a man aged 50 or older who had been exposed to COVID-19.

This rearrangement joins TRBV5-6 to TRBJ2-7, with 13 bases fitting TRBD2. Losses at the gene ends were 2 bases for V and 5 bases for J; bases not matched to a gene: 7. The CDR3 covers 16 residues. Germline V gene sequence: CDR1 SGHDT, CDR2 YYEEEE. The CDR3 region has the DNA TGTGCCAGCAGCTTTACTAGCGGGAGGGCCGCAGACGAGCAGTACGTC. It codes for CASSFTSGRAADEQYV.

The J gene is TRBJ2-5, the V gene TRBV3-1 (or the pseudogene TRBV3-2); TRBD2 is a possible D gene (5 bases). Germline values: CDR1 LGHDT, CDR2 YNNKEL (reference sequence). This CDR3 spans 14 amino acids. Trimming removed 2 bases at V and 2 bases at J, with 9 bases between. The CDR3 sequence: CASSQHRGQETQYF. Written as DNA, the CDR3 is TGTGCCAGCAGCCAACACCGGGGACAAGAGACCCAGTACTTC.

V usage is TRBV12-3 or TRBV12-4 and J usage is TRBJ1-2; D unresolved. The V end was cut by 6 bases, the J end by 2 bases, with 10 bases between. This CDR3 contains 13 residues. CDR3 sequence (DNA): TGTGCCAGCAGGGAGAATGTAAACTATGGCTACACCTTC. It yields the protein CASRENVNYGYTF.

About this clone itself: The junction shows a germline mismatch at one end, possibly a read error. V is TRBV5-1 and J is TRBJ2-4; no clear D. Per the germline V gene, CDR1 is SGHRS and CDR2 is YFSETQ. This CDR3 contains 14 residues. Written as DNA, the CDR3 is TGCGCCAGCAGCCCCCCAGGAAGTAAAAGCATTCAGTACTTC. Protein sequence: CASSPPGSKSIQYF.

This clone was detected only once. An end of the junction differs from the germline gene, which may be a read error. The V gene is TRBV7-3, the J gene TRBJ2-6, with TRBD1 as a possible D gene (6 bases). This CDR3 has 17 residues. CDR1 is SGHTA and CDR2 is FQGTGA in the germline V gene. CDR3 DNA: TGTGCCAGCAGCCCCATCGGACAGCAAACTGGTGCCAACGTCCTGACTTTC. Translation: CASSPIGQQTGANVLTF.

This clone was counted a few times. The chain couples TRBV5-1 to TRBJ2-7; D might be TRBD1 (6 bases). There are 14 residues in the CDR3. Germline assignment: CDR1 SGHRS and CDR2 YFSETQ. V gave up 2 bases and J gave up 5 bases, with 14 bases separating them. CDR3 residues: CASSFWGPFDEQYF. CDR3 in DNA: TGCGCCAGCAGCTTTTGGGGGCCGTTTGACGAGCAGTACTTC.

The genes are TRBV6-5 and TRBJ1-4; maybe TRBD1 (6 bases). The CDR3 spans 14 residues. Germline CDR1 MNHEY, CDR2 SVGAGI. V was trimmed by 6 bases and J by 1 base, leaving 9 bases between them. The CDR3 coding sequence is TGTGCCAGCAGCCCAGGGGTAACTAATGAAAAACTGTTTTTT. As protein: CASSPGVTNEKLFF.

This clone was counted a few times. The rearrangement links TRBV5-1 to TRBJ1-5, with TRBD1 identical over 9 bases. The germline V gene has CDR1 SGHRS and CDR2 YFSETQ. The CDR3 has 14 residues. V shed 1 base, J shed 6 bases, and the junction held 2 bases outside the gene matches. This CDR3 reads CASSLTGGGQPQHF. CDR3 bases: TGCGCCAGCAGCTTGACAGGGGGCGGTCAGCCCCAGCATTTT.

The gene calls are TRBV5-4 and TRBJ2-7; 8 nucleotides line up with TRBD2. Per the germline V gene, CDR1 is SGHNT and CDR2 is YYREEE (reference sequence). V shed 0 bases and J 2 bases; nucleotides not matched to a gene: 4. The CDR3 spans 15 residues. The CDR3 spells CASSLVSGGPYEQYF. The CDR3 DNA follows: TGTGCCAGCAGCTTGGTAAGCGGGGGACCCTACGAGCAGTACTTC.

The chain joins TRBV5-6 to TRBJ2-7, with D possibly being TRBD2 (6 bases). V shed 4 bases and J shed 9 bases, with 26 bases lying between them. The V gene's germline CDR1 is SGHDT and CDR2 YYEEEE. The CDR3 has 16 amino acids. The CDR3, as DNA: TGTGCCAGCAGCCCGGGGGTGGTAGGGCTTAGAAGCGGGCAGTACTTC. This gives the protein CASSPGVVGLRSGQYF.